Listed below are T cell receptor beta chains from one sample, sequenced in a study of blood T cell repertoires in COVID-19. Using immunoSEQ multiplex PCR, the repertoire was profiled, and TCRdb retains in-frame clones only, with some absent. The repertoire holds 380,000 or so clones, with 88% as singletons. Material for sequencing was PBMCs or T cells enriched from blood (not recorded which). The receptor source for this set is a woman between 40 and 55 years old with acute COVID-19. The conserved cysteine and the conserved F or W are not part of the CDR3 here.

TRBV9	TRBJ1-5	ASSQSTGLSNQPQH
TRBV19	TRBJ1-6	ASRRDSSYNSPLH
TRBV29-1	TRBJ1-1	SVDAPGLEAF
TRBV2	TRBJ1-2	ASIQVGGYT
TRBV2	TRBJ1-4	ASVESGFGEKLF
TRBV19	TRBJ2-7	ASSPSRDSYEQY
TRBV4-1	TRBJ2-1	ASSPLLRTSVENEQF
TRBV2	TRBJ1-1	ASSVWRQGYTEAF
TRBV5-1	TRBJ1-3	ASSWGQRHSGNTIY
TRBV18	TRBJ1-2	ASSPRDTGLYGYT
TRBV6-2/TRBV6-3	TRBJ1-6	ASSYPRQVLNSPLH
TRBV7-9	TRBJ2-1	ASSPGLSSGGAAQF
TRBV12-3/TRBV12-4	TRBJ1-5	ASTHRVNQPQH
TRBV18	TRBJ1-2	ASSPPRTANYGYT
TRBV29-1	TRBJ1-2	SVGTGGYYGYT
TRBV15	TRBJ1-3	ATSRDRQPGTIY
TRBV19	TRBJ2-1	ASNGGTGELGAYNEQF
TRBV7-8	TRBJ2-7	ASSLGWRARSYEQY
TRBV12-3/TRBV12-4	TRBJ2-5	ASSLVGGETQY
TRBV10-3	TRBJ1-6	AISEKGTGGYNSPLH
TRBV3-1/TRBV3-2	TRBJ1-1	ASSPRQGPNTEAF
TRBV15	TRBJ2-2	ATSETGGGTGELF
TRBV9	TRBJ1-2	ASSAGDTTFGYT
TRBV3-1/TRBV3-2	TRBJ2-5	ASSQDRGRETQY
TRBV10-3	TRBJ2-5	AIRGMGSGETQY
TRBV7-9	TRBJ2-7	ASQSPRNSWSGEQY
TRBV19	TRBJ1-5	ATWGLGGWQPQH
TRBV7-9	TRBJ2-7	ASSPSQEPSYEQY
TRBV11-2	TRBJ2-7	ASSLWQSYEQY
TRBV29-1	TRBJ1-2	SVGTGANYGYT
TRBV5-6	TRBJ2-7	ASSFDDRGREQY
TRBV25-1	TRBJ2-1	ASSEPGTGGFGEQF
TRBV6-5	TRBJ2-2	ASSRDSANTGELF
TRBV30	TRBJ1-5	AWGTGGDQPQH
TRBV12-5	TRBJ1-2	ASGLVGGDGGYT
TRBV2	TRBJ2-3	ASNGLAGAAGDTQY
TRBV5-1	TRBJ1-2	ASSPPGDYGYT
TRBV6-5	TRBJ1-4	ASTTGRVEKLF
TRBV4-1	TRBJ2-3	ASSQTLAARTDTQY
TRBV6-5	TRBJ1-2	ASSQTGTNYGYT
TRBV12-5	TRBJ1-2	ASGLEQGWNYGYT
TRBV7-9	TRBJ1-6	ASSPGTGYYNSPLH
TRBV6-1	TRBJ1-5	ASSLNQPQH
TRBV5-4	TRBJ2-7	ASSLQGGTYEQY